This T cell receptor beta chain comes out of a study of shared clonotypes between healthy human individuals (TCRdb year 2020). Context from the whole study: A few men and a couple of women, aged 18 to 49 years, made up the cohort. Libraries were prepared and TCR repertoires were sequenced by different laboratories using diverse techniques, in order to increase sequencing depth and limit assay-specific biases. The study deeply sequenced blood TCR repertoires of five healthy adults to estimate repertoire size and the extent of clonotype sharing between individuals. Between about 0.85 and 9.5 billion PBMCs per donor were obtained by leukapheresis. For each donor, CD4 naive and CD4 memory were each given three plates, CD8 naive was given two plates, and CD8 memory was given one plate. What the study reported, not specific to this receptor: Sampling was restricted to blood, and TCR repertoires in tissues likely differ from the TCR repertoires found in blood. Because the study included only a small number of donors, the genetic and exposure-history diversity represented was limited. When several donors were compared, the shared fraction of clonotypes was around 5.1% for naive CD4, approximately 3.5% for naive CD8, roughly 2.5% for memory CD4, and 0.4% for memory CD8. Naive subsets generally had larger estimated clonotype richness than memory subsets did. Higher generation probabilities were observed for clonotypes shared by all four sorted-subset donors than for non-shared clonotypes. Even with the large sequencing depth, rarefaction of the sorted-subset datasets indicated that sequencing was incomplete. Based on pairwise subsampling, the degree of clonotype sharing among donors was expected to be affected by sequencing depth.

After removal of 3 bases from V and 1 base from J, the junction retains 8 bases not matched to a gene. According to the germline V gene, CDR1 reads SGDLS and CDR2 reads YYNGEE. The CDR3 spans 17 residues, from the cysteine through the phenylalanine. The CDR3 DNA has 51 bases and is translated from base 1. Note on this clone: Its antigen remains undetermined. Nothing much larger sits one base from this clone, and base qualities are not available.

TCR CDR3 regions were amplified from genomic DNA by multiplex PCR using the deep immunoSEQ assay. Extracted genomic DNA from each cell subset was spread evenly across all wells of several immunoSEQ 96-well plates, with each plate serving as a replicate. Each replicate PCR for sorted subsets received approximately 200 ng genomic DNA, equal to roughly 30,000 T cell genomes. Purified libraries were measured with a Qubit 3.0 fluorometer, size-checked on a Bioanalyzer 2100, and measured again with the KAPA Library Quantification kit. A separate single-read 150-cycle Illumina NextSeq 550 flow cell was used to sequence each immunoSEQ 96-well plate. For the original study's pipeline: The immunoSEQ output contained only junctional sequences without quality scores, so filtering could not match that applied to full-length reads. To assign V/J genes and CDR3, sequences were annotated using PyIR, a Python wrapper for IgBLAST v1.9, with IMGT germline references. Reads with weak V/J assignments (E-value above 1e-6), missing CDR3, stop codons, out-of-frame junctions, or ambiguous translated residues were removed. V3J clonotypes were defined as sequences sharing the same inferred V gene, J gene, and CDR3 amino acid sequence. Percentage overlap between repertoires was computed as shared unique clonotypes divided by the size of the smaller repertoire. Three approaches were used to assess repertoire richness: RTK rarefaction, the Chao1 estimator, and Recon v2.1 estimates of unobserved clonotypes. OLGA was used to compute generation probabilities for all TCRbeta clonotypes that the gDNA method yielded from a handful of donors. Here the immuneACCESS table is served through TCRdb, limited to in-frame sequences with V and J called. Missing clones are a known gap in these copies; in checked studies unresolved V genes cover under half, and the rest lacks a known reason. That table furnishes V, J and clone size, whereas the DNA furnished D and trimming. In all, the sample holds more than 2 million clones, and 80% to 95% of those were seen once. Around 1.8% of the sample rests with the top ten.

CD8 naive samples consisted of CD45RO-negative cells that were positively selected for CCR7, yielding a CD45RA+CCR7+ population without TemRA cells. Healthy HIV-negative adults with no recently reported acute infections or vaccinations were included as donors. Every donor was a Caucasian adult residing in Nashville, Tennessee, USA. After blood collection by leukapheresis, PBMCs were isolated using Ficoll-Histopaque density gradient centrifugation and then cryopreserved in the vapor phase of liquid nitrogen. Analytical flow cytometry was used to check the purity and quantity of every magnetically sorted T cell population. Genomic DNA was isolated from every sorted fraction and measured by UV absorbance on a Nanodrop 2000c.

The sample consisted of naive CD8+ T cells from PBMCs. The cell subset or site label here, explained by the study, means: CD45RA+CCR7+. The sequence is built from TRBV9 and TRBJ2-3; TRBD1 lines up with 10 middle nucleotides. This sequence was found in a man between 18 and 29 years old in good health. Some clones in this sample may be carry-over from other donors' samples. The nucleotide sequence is TGTGCCAGCAGCGCGATGACAGGGGGCAGAGGCACAGATACGCAGTATTTT. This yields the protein CASSAMTGGRGTDTQYF.